This T cell receptor beta chain was identified during a study of T-cell reconstitution after alpha-beta-depleted transplantation in children. Unique molecular identifiers tagged the TCRbeta library. TCRdb itself ran the PCR reads through MiXCR, one entry per CDR3 protein. The profile covers hundreds of thousands of distinct CDR3 sequences, with roughly 13% appearing a single time and over 2% taken by the ten largest. Germline values: CDR1 SQVTM, CDR2 ANQGSEA. Deletions cut 1 base from V and 2 bases from J, with 12 bases between. CDR3 length: 14 amino acids. The receptor was derived from a male patient aged 10 to 17 who had a stem cell transplant for acute myeloid leukemia, so the T cells may come from the graft donor. This material consisted of PBMCs, mostly from graft donor cells, taken 360 days after TCRalphabeta/CD19-depleted stem cell transplant. The V call is TRBV29-1, the J call TRBJ2-7; D is unclear. CDR3 in DNA: TGCAGCGTTGAAGTACCGTATGGACCCTACGAGCAGTACTTC. Translating it yields CSVEVPYGPYEQYF.